The next 21 T cell receptor beta chains were all read from a single sample in a study of shared clonotypes between healthy human individuals. Assay used: immunoSEQ multiplex PCR; TCRdb lists only in-frame clones, some missing. Of about 1.1 million clones in the sample, about 72% were seen once. Sequencing was done on a sample of memory CD4+ T cells from PBMCs. The subset is: CD45RA-negative fraction. The receptors shown here come from a man in his late teens or twenties in good health. Some clones in this sample may be carry-over from other donors' samples.

The V call is TRBV11-2, the J call TRBJ2-4; 10 bases agree with TRBD2. The CDR3 consists of 16 residues. V shed 5 bases, J shed 0 bases, and the junction held 4 bases outside the gene matches. CDR1 and CDR2 (germline): SGHAT, FQNNGV. The CDR3 loop reads CASSRGLAVAKNIQYF. The CDR3 bases are TGTGCCAGCAGCCGAGGACTAGCGGTAGCCAAAAACATTCAGTACTTC.

CDR3 bases: TGTGCCAGCAGTGAAGCGCTTGGTAGCCCCTCGAGCCTACCCGGGGAGCTGTTTTTT. Encoded protein: CASSEALGSPSSLPGELFF. The chain couples TRBV2 to TRBJ2-2; D unclear. The CDR3 totals 19 residues. Germline V gene data show CDR1 as SNHLY and CDR2 as FYNNEI. The V end was cut by 0 bases, the J end by 6 bases, with 23 bases between. Full variable domain (rest looked up from reference TRBV2 and TRBJ2-2): EPEVTQTPSHQVTQMGQEVILRCVPISNHLYFYWYRQILGQKVEFLVSFYNNEISEKSEIFDDQFSVERPDGSNFTLKIRSTKLEDSAMYFCASSEALGSPSSLPGELFFGEGSRLTVL.

The gene calls are TRBV9 and TRBJ1-4; D may be TRBD1 (5 bases). The CDR3 contains 14 residues. Germline CDR1 is SGDLS and CDR2 is YYNGEE. Trimming stripped 2 bases from V and 4 bases from J, with 9 bases between. CDR3 region: CASSVGRINEKLFF. CDR3 nucleotides: TGTGCCAGCAGCGTGGGACGGATTAATGAAAAACTGTTTTTT.

V is TRBV30 and J is TRBJ1-5, with D tentatively TRBD1 (5 bases). V dropped 4 bases and J dropped 4 bases, with 11 bases sitting between them. Germline V gene data show CDR1 as GTSNPN and CDR2 as SVGIG (reference sequence). CDR3 length equals 13 residues. The CDR3 reads CAWKEGLNQPQHF. The CDR3 DNA follows: TGTGCCTGGAAAGAGGGACTTAATCAGCCCCAGCATTTT.

The chain joins TRBV27 to TRBJ2-7, with TRBD2 matching 9 bases. Trimming at V came to 0 bases and at J to 2 bases, leaving 2 bases not matched to a gene. There are 15 residues in the CDR3. CDR1 MNHEY and CDR2 SMNVEV come from the germline V gene (reference sequence). The CDR3 DNA reads as TGTGCCAGCAGTTTATCGGCGGGGGGGGCCTACGAGCAGTACTTC. As protein: CASSLSAGGAYEQYF.

This chain's CDR3 is CASSLAWGGLFNYGYTF. The CDR3 DNA is TGCGCCAGCAGCTTGGCTTGGGGGGGCCTCTTCAACTATGGCTACACCTTC. The chain has TRBV5-1 and TRBJ1-2; the D gene is possibly TRBD1 (6 bases). The CDR3 contains 17 residues. V was cut by 0 bases and J by 2 bases, with 17 bases left in between. Per the germline V gene, CDR1 is SGHRS and CDR2 is YFSETQ. Based on the CDR3 plus reference TRBV5-1 and TRBJ1-2, the full variable domain is KAGVTQTPRYLIKTRGQQVTLSCSPISGHRSVSWYQQTPGQGLQFLFEYFSETQRNKGNFPGRFSGRQFSNSRSEMNVSTLELGDSALYLCASSLAWGGLFNYGYTFGSGTRLTVV.

This rearrangement joins TRBV6-1 to TRBJ1-5; no reliable D call. The CDR3 contains 13 residues. Germline V CDR1 and CDR2: MNHNS, SASEGT. The V end lost 6 bases, the J end lost 6 bases, and 12 bases lay between the germline ends. The CDR3 DNA sequence: TGTGCCAGCAGCTCCCTGATGGTTCAGCCCCAGCATTTT. Encoded protein: CASSSLMVQPQHF.

The chain carries TRBV6-5 and TRBJ2-1; no firm D call. Trimming pared 2 bases from V and 6 bases from J, leaving 17 bases between. This CDR3 is 16 amino acids long. Per the germline V gene, CDR1 is MNHEY and CDR2 is SVGAGI. DNA of the CDR3: TGTGCCAGCAGTTACCCCACAACCCACGGCGGCAATGAGCAGTTCTTC. Translating it yields CASSYPTTHGGNEQFF.

The J gene is TRBJ1-4, the V gene TRBV10-1; D unresolved. The CDR3 is 14 amino acids. Germline values: CDR1 WNHNN, CDR2 SYGVQD (reference sequence). V lost 2 bases to trimming and J lost 0 bases, with 4 bases between them. In DNA form, the CDR3 reads TGCGCCAGCAGTGAGGATGCAACTAATGAAAAACTGTTTTTT. It translates to CASSEDATNEKLFF.

The rearrangement uses TRBV4-2 and TRBJ1-3; D unresolved. The CDR3 runs 15 residues. Germline V CDR1 and CDR2: LGHNA, YNFKEQ. The V gene lost 5 bases and the J gene lost 2 bases, with 13 bases spanning the gap. The DNA for the CDR3 is TGTGCCAGCAGCTCGACCAGAAGCGCTGGAAACACCATATATTTT. As protein: CASSSTRSAGNTIYF.

The chain has TRBV9 and TRBJ2-6, with 10 bases lining up with TRBD1. The junction had 3 bases not matched to a gene; V was cut back by 0 bases and J by 0 bases. Germline V gene sequence: CDR1 SGDLS, CDR2 YYNGEE. The CDR3 is 18 amino acids. CDR3 coding DNA: TGTGCCAGCAGCGTAGTGGGACAGGGGCTCTCTGGGGCCAACGTCCTGACTTTC. Its translation: CASSVVGQGLSGANVLTF.

This sequence joins TRBV18 and TRBJ2-7, with D possibly TRBD1 on 6 matching bases. CDR3 size: 14 residues. The germline gives CDR1 KGHSH, CDR2 LQKENI. Trimming took 6 bases from V and 5 from J, leaving 17 bases between them. The CDR3 DNA is TGTGCCAGCTCCCCCCAGCAGGGGATCAACGAGCAGTACTTC. As protein: CASSPQQGINEQYF.

Regarding this clone: This sample includes further DNA sequences coding for the same CDR3. The chain combines TRBV5-1 with TRBJ1-1, with 7 bases aligning to TRBD1. Germline V lookup: CDR1 SGHRS, CDR2 YFSETQ. There are 14 residues in the CDR3. The V segment lost 0 bases and the J segment 2 bases; nucleotides outside the gene matches: 1. As DNA, the CDR3 is TGCGCCAGCAGCTTGGCAGGGGGTAACACTGAAGCTTTCTTT. Encoded protein: CASSLAGGNTEAFF.

The J gene is TRBJ2-7, the V gene TRBV28; D gene uncertain. Germline-derived CDR1 and CDR2 are MDHEN and SYDVKM. The CDR3 extends over 13 amino acids. V lost 5 bases to trimming and J lost 6 bases, with 14 bases between them. The CDR3 bases are TGTGCCAGCAGTACCACGGTGGGTCCCGAGCAGTACTTC. Residues: CASSTTVGPEQYF.

This clone was recorded many times. V usage is TRBV5-1 and J usage is TRBJ2-4; 10 positions agree with TRBD1. The V segment lost 4 bases and the J segment 5 bases; nucleotides outside the gene matches: 6. Germline CDR1 SGHRS, CDR2 YFSETQ. The CDR3 length is 15 residues. This CDR3 is CASSPTGGRENIQYF. The CDR3 DNA is TGCGCCAGCAGCCCGACAGGGGGCAGGGAAAACATTCAGTACTTC. Filled out from reference TRBV5-1 and TRBJ2-4, the complete variable domain reads KAGVTQTPRYLIKTRGQQVTLSCSPISGHRSVSWYQQTPGQGLQFLFEYFSETQRNKGNFPGRFSGRQFSNSRSEMNVSTLELGDSALYLCASSPTGGRENIQYFGAGTRLSVL.

The chain joins TRBV9 to TRBJ2-2; D may correspond to TRBD1 or TRBD2 (7 bases each). The germline V gene encodes CDR1 SGDLS and CDR2 YYNGEE. The CDR3 consists of 18 residues. The V and J ends lost 4 bases and 4 bases respectively, with 23 bases between them. As DNA, the CDR3 is TGTGCCAGCAGCCGCAGAGAGGGGGCGGGAGCGTTCACCGGGGAGCTGTTTTTT. Protein sequence: CASSRREGAGAFTGELFF.

This clone has a count of ten or more. This chain joins TRBV7-6 and TRBJ2-2, with D maybe TRBD2 (6 bases). The CDR3 has 15 residues. Trimming stripped 0 bases from V and 1 base from J, with 6 bases between. Germline CDR1 SGHVS, CDR2 FNYEAQ. CDR3 region: CASSLASGNTGELFF. In DNA form, the CDR3 reads TGTGCCAGCAGCTTAGCTAGCGGGAACACCGGGGAGCTGTTTTTT.

On this clone: This could be a read error, since a much larger clone is one nucleotide away. V and J are TRBV7-2 and TRBJ2-5, with 9 positions matching TRBD1. With V trimmed by 5 bases and J by 3 bases, 1 base remained unmatched. CDR1 SGHTA and CDR2 FQGNSA come from the germline V gene. The CDR3 length is 13 residues. DNA for the CDR3: TGTGCCAGCAGCCGGACAGGGGAAGAGACCCAGTACTTC. It specifies CASSRTGEETQYF.

This CDR3 is CASCRDREDQPQHF. The DNA for the CDR3 is TGTGCCAGTTGCCGGGACAGGGAGGATCAGCCCCAGCATTTT. V and J are TRBV18 and TRBJ1-5, with TRBD1 matching over 9 bases. Germline trimming cut 9 bases from V and 5 bases from J; bases unmatched to any gene: 8. The CDR3 length is 14 residues. Germline V CDR1 and CDR2: KGHSH, LQKENI.

This chain uses TRBV28 with TRBJ2-7; TRBD1 is a possible D gene (5 bases). The CDR3 length is 12 residues. Trimming left V 8 bases short and J 4 bases short, with 12 bases between. CDR1 MDHEN and CDR2 SYDVKM come from the germline V gene. This chain's CDR3 is CASGLSGYEQYF. CDR3 DNA: TGTGCCAGCGGGTTATCAGGGTACGAGCAGTACTTC.

This clone appeared many times. The same CDR3 also results from other DNA sequences found in this sample. CDR3 loop: CASSPALTDTQYF. CDR3 nucleotide sequence: TGTGCCAGCTCACCAGCCCTAACAGATACGCAGTATTTT. The chain is built from TRBV18 and TRBJ2-3, with D hard to call. CDR3 size: 13 residues. Germline lookup yields CDR1 KGHSH and CDR2 LQKENI. V was shortened by 2 bases and J by 3 bases, with 6 bases between the two germline ends.